The 27 T cell receptor beta chains below all came from one sample that was sequenced in a study of cytomegalovirus exposure and HLA in healthy donors. The PCR was carried out with 60 Vbeta primers and 13 Jbeta primers. Clones were read by immunoSEQ multiplex PCR, and TCRdb kept only the in-frame ones, dropping some. The sample includes approximately 200,000 clones, over 65% of them seen just once. Source material: PBMCs. The receptors here all came from a human donor in good health.

The chain links TRBV6-5 to TRBJ2-4, with D unresolved. The CDR3 extends over 15 amino acids. With 5 bases removed from V and 0 bases from J, the gap between germline ends came to 11 bases. Germline loops: CDR1 MNHEY, CDR2 SVGAGI. In DNA, the CDR3 is TGTGCCAGCAGTAACCCCTACGAAGCCAAAAACATTCAGTACTTC. It codes for CASSNPYEAKNIQYF.

The chain employs TRBV10-1 and TRBJ2-7; D might be TRBD2 (5 bases). The CDR3 runs to 15 residues. Germline V lookup: CDR1 WNHNN, CDR2 SYGVQD (reference sequence). The ends were cut back, 3 bases at V and 1 base at J, with 13 bases in the middle. The CDR3 coding sequence is TGCGCCAGCAGTGACCCTAGCAGTGATTCCTACGAGCAGTACTTC. Translating gives CASSDPSSDSYEQYF.

This chain connects TRBV19 to TRBJ1-1, with 7 bases matching TRBD1. The V segment lost 6 bases and the J segment 4 bases; nucleotides outside the gene matches: 8. The CDR3 runs 14 residues. The germline CDR1 and CDR2 sequences are LNHDA and SQIVND (reference sequence). The CDR3 DNA reads TGTGCCAGTAGACCGGACAGGACGGGCACTGAAGCTTTCTTT. It encodes CASRPDRTGTEAFF.

The chain joins TRBV19 to TRBJ1-1, with a tentative D call TRBD1 (5 bases). CDR3 size: 15 residues. Trimming took off 5 bases at V and 2 bases at J, with 15 bases between the two ends. Looked up from germline, CDR1 is LNHDA and CDR2 is SQIVND (reference sequence). As DNA, the CDR3 is TGTGCCAGTAGTTCCCGGGGGGGTGGTAACACTGAAGCTTTCTTT. Its protein product is CASSSRGGGNTEAFF.

The V gene is TRBV28, the J gene TRBJ2-5, with unresolved D. The CDR3 totals 13 residues. CDR1 is MDHEN, CDR2 SYDVKM, per germline. V was pared by 5 bases and J by 5 bases, with 12 bases between. The CDR3 DNA reads TGTGCCAGCAGTCCCTCTACCGGGGAGACCCAGTACTTC. It translates to CASSPSTGETQYF.

The V and J genes are TRBV6-6 and TRBJ2-5; possibly TRBD2 for D (6 bases). V lost 4 bases, J lost 2 bases, and 11 bases lay in between. In germline, CDR1 is MNHNY, CDR2 SVGAGI (reference sequence). The CDR3 is 14 residues long. In DNA, the CDR3 is TGTGCCAGCAGTTTCTGGACTACACAAGAGACCCAGTACTTC. Translating it yields CASSFWTTQETQYF.

This clone was seen a handful of times. The rearrangement joins TRBV6-5 to TRBJ2-2; a weak D match, TRBD2 (6 bases). The V gene lost 7 bases and the J gene lost 6 bases, with 12 bases spanning the gap. CDR1 is MNHEY and CDR2 is SVGAGI in the germline V gene. The CDR3 has 13 residues. The CDR3 sequence is CASKRGEAGELFF. DNA for the CDR3: TGTGCCAGCAAGCGAGGGGAGGCCGGGGAGCTGTTTTTT.

The chain recombines TRBV5-1 with TRBJ2-1; TRBD2 matches at 16 bases. Losses at the gene ends were 4 bases for V and 9 bases for J; bases not matched to a gene: 7. Germline values: CDR1 SGHRS, CDR2 YFSETQ. The CDR3 has 16 residues. The CDR3 DNA reads TGCGCCAGCAGCCCGGGACTAGCGGGAGGGGTGGGTGAGCAGTTCTTC. Translation gives CASSPGLAGGVGEQFF.

The rearrangement uses TRBV6-1 and TRBJ1-5; D unclear. V gave up 9 bases and J gave up 1 base, with 13 bases separating them. The CDR3 sequence is 14 residues long. The germline gives CDR1 MNHNS, CDR2 SASEGT. The CDR3 nucleotides are TGTGCCAGTGCAGCTGTACTAAGCAATCAGCCCCAGCATTTT. Its translation: CASAAVLSNQPQHF.

The J gene is TRBJ2-1, the V gene TRBV5-4; 7 bases match TRBD1. The trim removed 4 bases at V and 6 bases at J, leaving 13 bases unmatched. This CDR3 is 16 amino acids long. Germline values: CDR1 SGHNT, CDR2 YYREEE (reference sequence). The CDR3 DNA is TGTGCCAGCAGCCCCCCGAGGACAGGATCTGCCAATGAGCAGTTCTTC. It encodes CASSPPRTGSANEQFF.

The V call is TRBV30, the J call TRBJ2-3; 8 bases fit TRBD2. After removal of 4 bases from V and 1 base from J, the junction contained 7 bases not matched to a gene. CDR1 and CDR2 from the germline V gene are GTSNPN and SVGIG (reference sequence). The CDR3 has 15 residues. CDR3 DNA sequence: TGTGCCTGGAATAAGGAGACTAGCGGCACAGATACGCAGTATTTT. As protein: CAWNKETSGTDTQYF.

This clone was seen a few times. V usage is TRBV10-3 and J usage is TRBJ1-5; TRBD1 is a possible D gene (5 bases). V lost 4 bases, J lost 6 bases, and 10 bases lay in between. The CDR3 extends over 13 amino acids. CDR1 and CDR2 from the germline V gene are ENHRY and SYGVKD. The CDR3 DNA is TGTGCCATCAGTGCAGGGAAGGGTCAGCCCCAGCATTTT. Amino acids: CAISAGKGQPQHF.

This chain links TRBV7-9 with TRBJ2-3; D is possibly TRBD2 (6 bases). The germline V gene encodes CDR1 SEHNR and CDR2 FQNEAQ (reference sequence). This CDR3 has 16 residues. The ends were cut back, 4 bases at V and 2 bases at J, with 16 bases in the middle. In DNA form, the CDR3 reads TGTGCCAGCAGCTCTGGACTACCCTATTACACAGATACGCAGTATTTT. Residues: CASSSGLPYYTDTQYF.

The rearrangement links TRBV11-2 to TRBJ2-1; unclear D gene. Trimming removed 1 base from V and 7 bases from J, with 8 bases in between. Germline V gives CDR1 SGHAT, CDR2 FQNNGV. The CDR3 totals 13 residues. The CDR3 DNA is TGTGCCAGCAGCTTAGGAGTTCTTAATGAGCAGTTCTTC. Translating it yields CASSLGVLNEQFF.

This clone was observed a handful of times. The V gene is TRBV7-2, the J gene TRBJ1-5; D is perhaps TRBD1 (6 bases). The V gene's germline CDR1 is SGHTA and CDR2 FQGNSA. V was cut by 5 bases and J by 0 bases, with 17 bases left in between. CDR3 length equals 17 residues. This CDR3 reads CASSHRRGGYSNQPQHF. The CDR3, as DNA: TGTGCCAGCAGCCATCGGAGGGGGGGATATAGCAATCAGCCCCAGCATTTT. Looking up the rest from reference TRBV7-2 and TRBJ1-5 gives the full variable domain: GAGVSQSPSNKVTEKGKDVELRCDPISGHTALYWYRQSLGQGLEFLIYFQGNSAPDKSGLPSDRFSAERTGGSVSTLTIQRTQQEDSAVYLCASSHRRGGYSNQPQHFGDGTRLSIL.

The chain carries TRBV4-1 and TRBJ2-3; 8 nucleotides match TRBD1. The germline gives CDR1 MGHRA, CDR2 YSYEKL. The CDR3 is made up of 16 amino acids. The junction had 7 bases not matched to a gene; V was cut back by 4 bases and J by 1 base. The CDR3 nucleotides are TGCGCCAGCAGCCCACGACAGGGGCAGGGCACAGATACGCAGTATTTT. Translating gives CASSPRQGQGTDTQYF.

The chain combines TRBV29-1 with TRBJ2-2; TRBD2 agrees at 7 bases. The CDR3 is 19 residues long. Per the germline V gene, CDR1 is SQVTM and CDR2 is ANQGSEA. V trimming: 5 bases; J trimming: 5 bases; junction bases outside the gene matches: 23. The CDR3 DNA is TGCAGCGTTCGTACGACGGGTTTGGGACTACAGACCCGGACCGGGGAGCTGTTTTTT. Its protein product is CSVRTTGLGLQTRTGELFF.

V and J are TRBV19 and TRBJ2-7; 9 nucleotides align to TRBD1. The junction had 17 bases not matched to a gene; V was cut back by 6 bases and J by 5 bases. The germline gives CDR1 LNHDA, CDR2 SQIVND (reference sequence). CDR3 length: 17 residues. CDR3 DNA: TGTGCCAGTAGACCAACCGACAGGGGGTGGTTTGCTGACGAGCAGTACTTC. Translating gives CASRPTDRGWFADEQYF. Looking up the rest from reference TRBV19 and TRBJ2-7 gives the full variable domain: DGGITQSPKYLFRKEGQNVTLSCEQNLNHDAMYWYRQDPGQGLRLIYYSQIVNDFQKGDIAEGYSVSREKKESFPLTVTSAQKNPTAFYLCASRPTDRGWFADEQYFGPGTRLTVT.

Worth noting for this clone: The same CDR3 can be traced to other DNA sequences in this sample. The chain recombines TRBV7-9 with TRBJ2-5; D possibly corresponds to TRBD1 (5 bases). Germline CDR1 and CDR2: SEHNR and FQNEAQ (reference sequence). V lost 3 bases, J lost 2 bases, and 7 bases lay in between. The CDR3 extends over 13 amino acids. The CDR3 loop reads CASSFDRQETQYF. CDR3 in DNA: TGTGCCAGCAGCTTCGACAGACAAGAGACCCAGTACTTC.

This clone was recorded once. The gene calls are TRBV28 and TRBJ1-1, with D perhaps matching TRBD1 (5 bases). V was cut by 7 bases and J by 11 bases, with 14 bases left in between. The CDR3 spans 11 residues. From germline, CDR1 is MDHEN and CDR2 SYDVKM. The CDR3 spells CASKVGGRAFF. The CDR3 bases are TGTGCCAGCAAGGTGGGGGGAAGGGCTTTCTTT.

The chain employs TRBV27 and TRBJ1-5; D gene unclear. V lost 2 bases to trimming and J lost 4 bases, with 15 bases between them. Germline values: CDR1 MNHEY, CDR2 SMNVEV (reference sequence). This CDR3 region has 16 residues. This CDR3 reads CASSLNGPGGNQPQHF. CDR3 sequence (DNA): TGTGCCAGCAGTTTAAACGGGCCAGGAGGGAATCAGCCCCAGCATTTT.

The chain uses TRBV5-1 and TRBJ2-5, with TRBD1 matching over 10 bases. In germline, CDR1 is SGHRS, CDR2 YFSETQ. This CDR3 region has 16 residues. The V segment lost 3 bases and the J segment 5 bases; nucleotides outside the gene matches: 10. The CDR3 DNA reads TGCGCCAGCAGCTGGACAGGGGGGGCGGGTGAGGAGACCCAGTACTTC. Its translation is CASSWTGGAGEETQYF. The whole variable domain, filled in from reference TRBV5-1 and TRBJ2-5, reads KAGVTQTPRYLIKTRGQQVTLSCSPISGHRSVSWYQQTPGQGLQFLFEYFSETQRNKGNFPGRFSGRQFSNSRSEMNVSTLELGDSALYLCASSWTGGAGEETQYFGPGTRLLVL.

This clone was counted a single time. J is TRBJ2-3 and V is TRBV9; 7 nucleotides match TRBD1. V lost 1 base, J lost 3 bases, and 5 bases stayed unmatched. There are 15 residues in the CDR3. Germline CDR1 and CDR2: SGDLS and YYNGEE. The chain's CDR3 is CASSVIGGATDTQYF. As DNA, the CDR3 is TGTGCCAGCAGCGTAATAGGGGGCGCGACAGATACGCAGTATTTT.

As to this clone: A junction end diverges from the germline sequence, so it may reflect a read error. This chain uses TRBV7-9 with TRBJ1-4, with D possibly TRBD1 on 5 matching bases. In germline, CDR1 is SEHNR, CDR2 FQNEAQ (reference sequence). The CDR3 totals 15 residues. CDR3 coding DNA: TGTTCCAGCAGCTTAGCCCCAGGGAGGAACGAAAAACTGTTTTTT. Its protein product is CSSSLAPGRNEKLFF. Full variable domain (rest looked up from reference TRBV7-9 and TRBJ1-4): DTGVSQNPRHKITKRGQNVTFRCDPISEHNRLYWYRQTLGQGPEFLTYFQNEAQLEKSRLLSDRFSAERPKGSFSTLEIQRTEQGDSAMYLCSSSLAPGRNEKLFFGSGTQLSVL.

The rearrangement links TRBV4-1 to TRBJ1-5; D gene ambiguous. Trimming removed 4 bases at V and 4 bases at J, with 14 bases between. Germline CDR1 is MGHRA and CDR2 is YSYEKL. There are 15 residues in the CDR3. CDR3 sequence (DNA): TGCGCCAGCAGCCCTCTCCCCGGGGAGAATCAGCCCCAGCATTTT. It specifies CASSPLPGENQPQHF.

The sample holds a few counts of this clone. The J gene is TRBJ1-4, the V gene TRBV4-2, with D perhaps TRBD1 (5 bases). Germline assignment: CDR1 LGHNA and CDR2 YNFKEQ. The CDR3 is made up of 16 amino acids. The V and J ends lost 0 bases and 5 bases respectively, with 13 bases between them. CDR3 sequence (DNA): TGTGCCAGCAGCCAAGAGGCGCGACAGAGGAATGAAAAACTGTTTTTT. Its protein is CASSQEARQRNEKLFF.

This chain connects TRBV12-5 to TRBJ1-3, with D possibly matching TRBD1 (5 bases). Germline assignment: CDR1 LGHNT and CDR2 FRNRAP. V was pared by 5 bases and J by 0 bases, with 17 bases between. This CDR3 spans 17 amino acids. CDR3 in amino acids: CASGPARQPSSGNTIYF. The CDR3 coding sequence is TGTGCTAGTGGTCCCGCTCGACAGCCGAGCTCTGGAAACACCATATATTTT.